This T cell receptor beta chain stems from a study of STAT5B mutations in CD4+ large granular lymphocyte leukemia. V was shortened by 5 bases and J by 6 bases, with 9 bases between the two germline ends. CDR3 size: 12 residues. The germline CDR1 and CDR2 sequences are SGHVS and FQNEAQ. The study, taken as a whole, reports: Patient CD4-sorted repertoires looked more clonal than healthy CD4+ repertoires, even without putative leukemic clones. Data were not HLA-matched across samples.

This was a survey-level run. Only in-frame clones appear in the TCRdb table, and some are missing; sequencing was by immunoSEQ multiplex PCR. The profile covers around 47,000 clones, with about four fifths appearing a single time and 0.35% taken by the ten largest. Of note for this clone: Its antigen is undetermined.

What was sequenced was CD4+ T cells from blood buffy coats. The chain is built from TRBV7-8 and TRBJ2-3; D gene ambiguous. The receptor's source is a human donor in good health. CDR3 nucleotide sequence: TGTGCCAGCAGCCAAGCTAGGGATACGCAGTATTTT. Translated: CASSQARDTQYF.